These 31 T cell receptor beta chains originate from one sample sequenced in a study of shared clonotypes between healthy human individuals. TCRdb keeps only in-frame clones here, not all; method: immunoSEQ multiplex PCR. The data show about 2 million clones, with roughly 95% seen just once and more than 0.1% held by the top ten. Sequencing was done on a sample of naive CD4+ T cells sorted from blood. Subset in this sample: CD45RA+ positively selected. Every receptor here comes from a man aged 18 to 35 in good health.

The CDR3 protein is CASSPGWGLNTEAFF. The CDR3 bases are TGTGCCAGCAGTCCCGGATGGGGGCTGAACACTGAAGCTTTCTTT. V usage is TRBV27 and J usage is TRBJ1-1, with D tentatively TRBD1 (6 bases). Germline V gene data show CDR1 as MNHEY and CDR2 as SMNVEV (reference sequence). V was shortened by 5 bases and J by 0 bases, with 13 bases between the two germline ends. The CDR3 extends over 15 amino acids.

This clone is a singleton in its sample. The rearrangement joins TRBV7-8 to TRBJ1-1; D is perhaps TRBD1 (5 bases). The length of the CDR3 is 14 residues. Germline V gene data show CDR1 as SGHVS and CDR2 as FQNEAQ. Trimming left V 1 base short and J 7 bases short, with 13 bases between. The CDR3 DNA follows: TGTGCCAGCAGCTTAGTAATGGGAACAGGTGAAGCTTTCTTT. This translates into CASSLVMGTGEAFF.

V usage is TRBV10-1 and J usage is TRBJ2-1; 9 nucleotides match TRBD2. Losses at the gene ends were 4 bases for V and 4 bases for J; bases not matched to a gene: 2. The germline V gene has CDR1 WNHNN and CDR2 SYGVQD (reference sequence). This CDR3 region has 14 residues. This chain's CDR3 is CASSASGGYNEQFF. The CDR3 nucleotides are TGCGCCAGCAGTGCCAGCGGGGGGTACAATGAGCAGTTCTTC.

The gene calls are TRBV7-8 and TRBJ2-3; 10 nucleotides align to TRBD2. Per the germline V gene, CDR1 is SGHVS and CDR2 is FQNEAQ. V gave up 5 bases and J gave up 15 bases; unmatched junction bases: 8. The CDR3 length is 12 residues. The chain's CDR3 is CASSLTSGNHYF. The CDR3 region has the DNA TGTGCCAGCAGCCTAACTAGCGGGAACCACTATTTT. Full variable domain (missing parts from reference TRBV7-8 and TRBJ2-3): GAGVSQSPRYKVAKRGQDVALRCDPISGHVSLFWYQQALGQGPEFLTYFQNEAQLDKSGLPSDRFFAERPEGSVSTLKIQRTQQEDSAVYLCASSLTSGNHYFGPGTRLTVL.

This chain joins TRBV15 and TRBJ1-3; D perhaps matches TRBD1 (6 bases). Trimming took off 1 base at V and 4 bases at J, with 11 bases between the two ends. Germline assignment: CDR1 LNHNV and CDR2 YYDKDF (reference sequence). This CDR3 spans 15 amino acids. The CDR3 spells CATSRGTGTGNTIYF. The CDR3 nucleotides are TGTGCCACCAGCAGAGGGACCGGGACAGGAAACACCATATATTTT.

The rearrangement joins TRBV19 to TRBJ2-1; 7 bases are shared with TRBD2. This CDR3 region has 15 residues. CDR1 is LNHDA, CDR2 SQIVND, per germline (reference sequence). V gave up 5 bases and J gave up 7 bases; unmatched junction bases: 11. The CDR3 coding sequence is TGTGCCAGTAGTTTCCAAGTCGGACTAGGGAATGAGCAGTTCTTC. Protein: CASSFQVGLGNEQFF.

This rearrangement joins TRBV5-4 to TRBJ2-7; no clear D gene. CDR1 and CDR2 from the germline V gene are SGHNT and YYREEE (reference sequence). This CDR3 region has 14 residues. V lost 0 bases and J 3 bases, leaving 10 bases between the germline ends. The CDR3 loop is CASSLAVHNYEQYF. The CDR3 coding sequence is TGTGCCAGCAGCTTGGCCGTGCATAACTACGAGCAGTACTTC.

The chain links TRBV6-5 to TRBJ1-1, with unresolved D. Trimming removed 0 bases from V and 6 bases from J, with 5 bases in between. Germline CDR1 MNHEY, CDR2 SVGAGI. The CDR3 is 12 amino acids. CDR3 nucleotide sequence: TGTGCCAGCAGTTACTCGTCTGCTGAAGCTTTCTTT. This codes for CASSYSSAEAFF.

The chain uses TRBV2 and TRBJ2-5; 10 bases are shared with TRBD2. From germline, CDR1 is SNHLY and CDR2 FYNNEI. The CDR3 is 15 amino acids. V shed 5 bases and J 5 bases; nucleotides not matched to a gene: 8. CDR3 coding DNA: TGTGCCAGCAGTCCCCAGCGGGGGGGCGTGGAGACCCAGTACTTC. It encodes CASSPQRGGVETQYF.

V and J are TRBV4-1 and TRBJ2-3; D unclear. Deletions cut 1 base from V and 2 bases from J, with 13 bases between. CDR1 is MGHRA and CDR2 is YSYEKL in the germline V gene. This CDR3 is 16 amino acids long. DNA for the CDR3: TGCGCCAGCAGCCAAGTTGTCCATACACTCACAGATACGCAGTATTTT. Residues: CASSQVVHTLTDTQYF.

This clone was detected once. This sequence joins TRBV6-5 and TRBJ2-7, with D perhaps TRBD1 or TRBD2 (5 bases each). Trimming shortened V by 2 bases and J by 0 bases, and 11 bases separated the two germline ends. The CDR3 has 15 amino acids. CDR1 MNHEY and CDR2 SVGAGI come from the germline V gene. The DNA for the CDR3 is TGTGCCAGCAGTTACCTCAAGGGACCCTCCTACGAGCAGTACTTC. Translation: CASSYLKGPSYEQYF.

The genes are TRBV7-4 and TRBJ2-1; D is perhaps TRBD2 (5 bases). CDR1 is SGHVT, CDR2 SQSDAQ, per germline. Trimming left V 2 bases short and J 3 bases short, with 26 bases between. The CDR3 is 20 residues long. The CDR3 sequence: CASSLFRGLRTNHYYNEQFF. The CDR3 coding sequence is TGTGCCAGCAGCTTATTCCGGGGTCTCCGGACCAATCATTACTACAATGAGCAGTTCTTC.

The chain couples TRBV18 to TRBJ2-7; D may be TRBD2 (6 bases). The CDR3 is made up of 13 amino acids. With 3 bases removed from V and 6 bases from J, the gap between germline ends came to 12 bases. Germline lookup yields CDR1 KGHSH and CDR2 LQKENI. CDR3 region: CASSPTTGAEQYF. In nucleotides, the CDR3 is TGTGCCAGCTCACCGACCACGGGAGCCGAGCAGTACTTC.

This clone was picked up one time. The chain has TRBV30 and TRBJ2-5; D is uncertain. Trimming left V 0 bases short and J 3 bases short, with 8 bases between. CDR3 length: 13 residues. CDR1 is GTSNPN and CDR2 is SVGIG in the germline V gene (reference sequence). The CDR3 bases are TGTGCCTGGAGTGTACGTCTAGAAGAGACCCAGTACTTC. Translation gives CAWSVRLEETQYF.

V is TRBV6-1 and J is TRBJ2-7, with 10 bases identical to TRBD1. Germline trimming cut 6 bases from V and 6 bases from J; bases unmatched to any gene: 11. CDR1 is MNHNS and CDR2 is SASEGT in the germline V gene. The length of the CDR3 is 15 residues. The CDR3 loop is CASSSDRGRIREQYF. For the CDR3, the DNA is TGTGCCAGCAGCTCGGACAGGGGGAGGATTCGCGAGCAGTACTTC.

This clone has only a few counts. V and J are TRBV27 and TRBJ1-1; no firm D call. V dropped 2 bases and J dropped 0 bases, with 4 bases sitting between them. CDR1 MNHEY and CDR2 SMNVEV come from the germline V gene (reference sequence). The CDR3 is 13 residues long. The CDR3 bases are TGTGCCAGCAGTTTAGAGGTGAACACTGAAGCTTTCTTT. This sequence encodes CASSLEVNTEAFF.

J is TRBJ1-4 and V is TRBV6-5; D possibly corresponds to TRBD1 (6 bases). The V gene's germline CDR1 is MNHEY and CDR2 SVGAGI. The CDR3 contains 14 residues. V lost 5 bases, J lost 3 bases, and 10 bases lay in between. CDR3 in DNA: TGTGCCAGCAGTGTAGGGGGAGCTAATGAAAAACTGTTTTTT. This gives the protein CASSVGGANEKLFF.

This chain uses TRBV18 with TRBJ1-1; a possible D gene is TRBD1 (5 bases). The CDR3 runs to 16 residues. Per germline, CDR1 KGHSH and CDR2 LQKENI. V lost 6 bases and J lost 0, with 17 bases in between. CDR3 DNA: TGTGCCAGCTCCCCCCTAGGCGGGGGGATGAACACTGAAGCTTTCTTT. Amino acid sequence: CASSPLGGGMNTEAFF.

This chain links TRBV2 with TRBJ1-4; D gene ambiguous. The V end lost 2 bases, the J end lost 5 bases, and 9 bases lay between the germline ends. The CDR3 loop spans 14 amino acids. Germline V lookup: CDR1 SNHLY, CDR2 FYNNEI. CDR3 amino acids: CASSEFQPNEKLFF. The CDR3 DNA is TGTGCCAGCAGTGAATTCCAACCGAATGAAAAACTGTTTTTT.

This clone was seen only once. The V gene is TRBV28, the J gene TRBJ2-2, with a tentative D call TRBD2 (7 bases). V shed 7 bases and J shed 5 bases, with 17 bases lying between them. Germline V gene data show CDR1 as MDHEN and CDR2 as SYDVKM. The CDR3 has 15 residues. The CDR3 nucleotides are TGTGCCAGCACTCCGGGGGGCGCCGGGACCGGGGAGCTGTTTTTT. As protein: CASTPGGAGTGELFF.

The chain combines TRBV6-5 with TRBJ2-1; unclear D gene. V lost 6 bases to trimming and J lost 9 bases, with 18 bases between them. Looked up from germline, CDR1 is MNHEY and CDR2 is SVGAGI. CDR3 length equals 14 residues. CDR3 loop: CASSFGQVKGEQFF. In DNA form, the CDR3 reads TGTGCCAGCAGCTTTGGGCAGGTAAAGGGTGAGCAGTTCTTC.

The V and J genes are TRBV11-2 and TRBJ2-5; 13 bases fit TRBD2. CDR3 length equals 15 residues. Germline V gene lookup returns CDR1 SGHAT and CDR2 FQNNGV. Germline trimming cut 5 bases from V and 5 bases from J; bases unmatched to any gene: 5. CDR3 sequence: CASSPTSGGRETQYF. The CDR3 DNA reads TGTGCCAGCAGCCCGACTAGCGGGGGGCGCGAGACCCAGTACTTC.

A single count supports this clone. This rearrangement joins TRBV30 to TRBJ2-7; D may be TRBD1 (6 bases). The CDR3 consists of 12 residues. Germline loops: CDR1 GTSNPN, CDR2 SVGIG (reference sequence). V lost 4 bases and J 6 bases, leaving 13 bases between the germline ends. CDR3 loop: CAWNSQGGEQYF. In DNA form, the CDR3 reads TGTGCCTGGAATTCACAGGGTGGCGAGCAGTACTTC.

The rearrangement uses TRBV27 and TRBJ1-5; the D is unclear. The CDR3 loop spans 13 amino acids. The V gene's germline CDR1 is MNHEY and CDR2 SMNVEV (reference sequence). Trimming removed 6 bases from V and 5 bases from J, with 11 bases in between. The CDR3 spells CASSSRGYQPQHF. The CDR3 nucleotides are TGTGCCAGCAGCTCCAGAGGGTATCAGCCCCAGCATTTT.

This chain links TRBV7-8 with TRBJ2-3; D might be TRBD2 (6 bases). This CDR3 has 19 residues. The germline V gene has CDR1 SGHVS and CDR2 FQNEAQ. V shed 0 bases and J shed 1 base, with 20 bases lying between them. The CDR3, as DNA: TGTGCCAGCAGCTTAGCGCTCCTAGGTGGGGGGTACGGCACAGATACGCAGTATTTT. Protein product: CASSLALLGGGYGTDTQYF.

This rearrangement joins TRBV6-6 to TRBJ1-1; D is perhaps TRBD1 (6 bases). The ends were cut back, 4 bases at V and 4 bases at J, with 16 bases in the middle. The CDR3 sequence is 15 residues long. Germline loops: CDR1 MNHNY, CDR2 SVGAGI (reference sequence). Here the CDR3 reads CASSLRAGAGTEAFF. Written as DNA, the CDR3 is TGTGCCAGCAGTTTAAGGGCAGGGGCTGGCACTGAAGCTTTCTTT.

In regard to this clone: The identical CDR3 is also encoded by other nucleotide sequences in the sample. The rearrangement links TRBV7-2 to TRBJ2-7; 9 bases align to TRBD1. V lost 5 bases, J lost 3 bases, and 5 bases stayed unmatched. In germline, CDR1 is SGHTA, CDR2 FQGNSA. The CDR3 runs to 14 residues. CDR3 in amino acids: CASSPGTGNYEQYF. DNA for the CDR3: TGTGCCAGCAGCCCCGGGACAGGGAACTACGAGCAGTACTTC.

This clone was recorded only once. The CDR3 region has the DNA TGTGCCAGCAGTGCCCGACGGCACTCCCTCGGAAACACCATATATTTT. Protein product: CASSARRHSLGNTIYF. The chain has TRBV6-1 and TRBJ1-3; D gene ambiguous. The V gene lost 4 bases and the J gene lost 4 bases, with 17 bases spanning the gap. Germline V gives CDR1 MNHNS, CDR2 SASEGT. CDR3 length: 16 amino acids.

V usage is TRBV14 and J usage is TRBJ2-5, with D possibly called TRBD1 or TRBD2 (5 bases each). In germline, CDR1 is SGHDN, CDR2 FVKESK. V lost 0 bases and J 5 bases, leaving 7 bases between the germline ends. The CDR3 has 13 residues. The CDR3 reads CASSQDWGETQYF. CDR3 DNA sequence: TGTGCCAGCAGCCAAGATTGGGGGGAGACCCAGTACTTC.

The rearrangement uses TRBV4-1 and TRBJ2-7; D unclear. The V end lost 3 bases, the J end lost 7 bases, and 13 bases lay between the germline ends. Germline CDR1 is MGHRA and CDR2 is YSYEKL. The CDR3 covers 13 residues. This CDR3 is CASSQTGLREQYF. The CDR3 bases are TGCGCCAGCAGCCAGACCGGGCTAAGGGAGCAGTACTTC.

On this clone: The identical CDR3 is also encoded by other nucleotide sequences in the sample. The chain uses TRBV30 and TRBJ1-6, with D unclear. The CDR3 is 12 amino acids. CDR1 and CDR2 from the germline V gene are GTSNPN and SVGIG (reference sequence). V was cut by 2 bases and J by 8 bases, with 7 bases left in between. The CDR3 DNA follows: TGTGCCTGGAGTCTTAGCGATTCACCCCTCCACTTT. It encodes CAWSLSDSPLHF.